Listed here is a single TCR beta chain. Antigen: not known. V dropped 6 bases and J dropped 4; count of bases not matched to a gene: 8. CDR3 length equals 14 residues. The germline gives CDR1 SNHLY, CDR2 FYNNEI. This sample is drawn from a study of cytomegalovirus exposure and HLA in healthy donors. Whole-study results and caveats: Immune exposure data for these donors was limited to CMV serostatus.

PCR involved 60 Vbeta and 13 Jbeta primers. Sequencing was performed with immunoSEQ multiplex PCR; in TCRdb, only in-frame clones are kept and a portion is missing. The sample records roughly 150,000 clones, 75% to 90% being singletons. Sample: PBMCs. The chain couples TRBV2 to TRBJ1-2; 7 bases match TRBD1. The receptor was derived from a young woman in good health and CMV-seronegative. CDR3 sequence: CASRSGGSIYGYTF. DNA for the CDR3: TGTGCCAGCAGGTCAGGGGGATCTATCTATGGCTACACCTTC.